The rows below give T cell receptor beta chains drawn from one sample of a study of cytomegalovirus exposure and HLA in healthy donors. Here immunoSEQ multiplex PCR was the method, and the copy in TCRdb shows in-frame clones only, minus some. The data contain under 140,000 clones, roughly nine tenths of them singletons. Sequencing was done on a sample of PBMCs. These receptors were collected from a woman aged 18-29 years in good health and CMV-seronegative. The CDR3 runs from the conserved cysteine through the conserved F or W. The D gene is left open where the match is weak. Part of the rows lack a size; the others show once, few, many or a class for expanded clones.

cdr3_nt: TGTGCCAGCAGTGAGGAGAAGGGGCGGAACTATGGCTACACCTTC
cdr3_aa: CASSEEKGRNYGYTF
v_call: TRBV6-1
j_call: TRBJ1-2
d_call: .
clone_size: .
cdr3_length: 15

cdr3_nt: TGTGCCAGCACCTCTTCCCCTAGCAATCAGCCCCAGCATTTT
cdr3_aa: CASTSSPSNQPQHF
v_call: TRBV28
j_call: TRBJ1-5
d_call: .
clone_size: .
cdr3_length: 14

cdr3_nt: TGTGCCAGCAGCCCCTGGGGGGGAGGGGAGACCCAGTACTTC
cdr3_aa: CASSPWGGGETQYF
v_call: TRBV7-2
j_call: TRBJ2-5
d_call: TRBD2
clone_size: .
cdr3_length: 14

cdr3_nt: TGTGCCAGCAGCTCCACAACCACAGGGGGCTGGGCTGGGGCCAACGTCCTGACTTTC
cdr3_aa: CASSSTTTGGWAGANVLTF
v_call: TRBV9
j_call: TRBJ2-6
d_call: TRBD1
clone_size: once
cdr3_length: 19

cdr3_nt: TGCGCCAGCAGCTTTGAAATCAGGGCTTTCTACGAGCAGTACTTC
cdr3_aa: CASSFEIRAFYEQYF
v_call: TRBV5-1
j_call: TRBJ2-7
d_call: .
clone_size: .
cdr3_length: 15

cdr3_nt: TGCGCCAGCAGCCAAGTACAGGGTGTAAATCAGCCCCAGCATTTT
cdr3_aa: CASSQVQGVNQPQHF
v_call: TRBV4-1
j_call: TRBJ1-5
d_call: .
clone_size: .
cdr3_length: 15

cdr3_nt: TGTGCCAGTACTACGACAGAGTATCAGCCCCAGCATTTT
cdr3_aa: CASTTTEYQPQHF
v_call: TRBV19
j_call: TRBJ1-5
d_call: .
clone_size: .
cdr3_length: 13

cdr3_nt: TGTGCCAGCAGTTATATCCGGAATGAGCAGTTCTTC
cdr3_aa: CASSYIRNEQFF
v_call: TRBV6-6
j_call: TRBJ2-1
d_call: .
clone_size: .
cdr3_length: 12

cdr3_nt: TGTGCCAGCTCACCAGGGACAGGGTACCCTTCTAGGCATCAGCCCCAGCATTTT
cdr3_aa: CASSPGTGYPSRHQPQHF
v_call: TRBV18
j_call: TRBJ1-5
d_call: TRBD1
clone_size: .
cdr3_length: 18

cdr3_nt: TGTGCCAGCAGTGAAAGACTAATGGGGACAGGGGCCTATGGCTACACCTTC
cdr3_aa: CASSERLMGTGAYGYTF
v_call: TRBV6-1
j_call: TRBJ1-2
d_call: TRBD1
clone_size: once
cdr3_length: 17

cdr3_nt: TGTGCCAGCAGTAAGTCCCCAGGGGGCCCAGATACGCAGTATTTT
cdr3_aa: CASSKSPGGPDTQYF
v_call: TRBV6-4
j_call: TRBJ2-3
d_call: TRBD1
clone_size: .
cdr3_length: 15

cdr3_nt: TGTGCCAGCAGCCCCCATTGGGGGGAGGAAGATACGCAGTATTTT
cdr3_aa: CASSPHWGEEDTQYF
v_call: TRBV7-9
j_call: TRBJ2-3
d_call: .
clone_size: .
cdr3_length: 15

cdr3_nt: TGTGCCAGCAGCCTTAGACGCGGGAGCACAGATACGCAGTATTTT
cdr3_aa: CASSLRRGSTDTQYF
v_call: TRBV27
j_call: TRBJ2-3
d_call: .
clone_size: .
cdr3_length: 15

cdr3_nt: TGTGCCAGCAGCTTAGAGCATCGCGGGAGGCCCCAGCATTTT
cdr3_aa: CASSLEHRGRPQHF
v_call: TRBV7-2
j_call: TRBJ1-5
d_call: .
clone_size: .
cdr3_length: 14

cdr3_nt: TGTGCCAGCAGCCTAGGAGACAGCGCGGTCTATGGCTACACCTTC
cdr3_aa: CASSLGDSAVYGYTF
v_call: TRBV6-1
j_call: TRBJ1-2
d_call: .
clone_size: .
cdr3_length: 15

cdr3_nt: TGTGCCAGCAGCTTAGGGAGTTACAATGAGCAGTTCTTC
cdr3_aa: CASSLGSYNEQFF
v_call: TRBV7-9
j_call: TRBJ2-1
d_call: .
clone_size: .
cdr3_length: 13

cdr3_nt: TGTGCTTCCGCCATAGCGGGAGGAGATACGCAGTATTTT
cdr3_aa: CASAIAGGDTQYF
v_call: TRBV30
j_call: TRBJ2-3
d_call: TRBD2
clone_size: .
cdr3_length: 13

cdr3_nt: TGTGCCAGCAGCTTAGTACGACTAGCGGGAGAGGGCGGGGAGCTGTTTTTT
cdr3_aa: CASSLVRLAGEGGELFF
v_call: TRBV7-8
j_call: TRBJ2-2
d_call: TRBD2
clone_size: .
cdr3_length: 17

cdr3_nt: TGCGCCAGCAGCTTGGAGACAGGGGGCCTCTCCGAGCAGTACTTC
cdr3_aa: CASSLETGGLSEQYF
v_call: TRBV5-1
j_call: TRBJ2-7
d_call: TRBD1
clone_size: .
cdr3_length: 15

cdr3_nt: TGTGCCAGCAGCCCCGAGGTGAGCAATCAGCCCCAGCATTTT
cdr3_aa: CASSPEVSNQPQHF
v_call: TRBV7-2
j_call: TRBJ1-5
d_call: .
clone_size: .
cdr3_length: 14

cdr3_nt: TGTGCCAGCAGTTCACCAGCTTACAGGAATCAGCCCCAGCATTTT
cdr3_aa: CASSSPAYRNQPQHF
v_call: TRBV27
j_call: TRBJ1-5
d_call: .
clone_size: .
cdr3_length: 15

cdr3_nt: TGTGCCAGCAGCGTAGAGGCAGGGGAGTACCTCACTGAAGCTTTCTTT
cdr3_aa: CASSVEAGEYLTEAFF
v_call: TRBV9
j_call: TRBJ1-1
d_call: .
clone_size: .
cdr3_length: 16